This T cell receptor (beta chain) was obtained from a study of cytomegalovirus exposure and HLA in healthy donors. Overall study results and limits: In a later analysis, at a false discovery rate of 0.05, approximately 15,000 TCR beta sequences matched HLA alleles.

It was with 60 Vbeta and 13 Jbeta primers that the PCR ran. Assay used: immunoSEQ multiplex PCR; TCRdb lists only in-frame clones, some missing. The sample has roughly 120,000 clones, and its top ten clones hold about 2.2%. A remark on this clone: Antigen: not known.

The J segment lost 4 bases and the V segment lost 3 bases, leaving 8 bases of the junction unmatched. The germline CDR1 and CDR2 sequences are MRHNA and SNTAGT. The CDR3 consists of 16 residues. The specimen was PBMCs. The gene calls are TRBV6-4 and TRBJ2-1, with 8 bases matching TRBD2. The clonotype was recovered from a man in his forties in good health and CMV-seronegative. The CDR3 loop reads CASSEGSLAVYNEQFF. Here the CDR3 DNA reads TGTGCCAGCAGTGAGGGTTCACTAGCGGTTTACAATGAGCAGTTCTTC.